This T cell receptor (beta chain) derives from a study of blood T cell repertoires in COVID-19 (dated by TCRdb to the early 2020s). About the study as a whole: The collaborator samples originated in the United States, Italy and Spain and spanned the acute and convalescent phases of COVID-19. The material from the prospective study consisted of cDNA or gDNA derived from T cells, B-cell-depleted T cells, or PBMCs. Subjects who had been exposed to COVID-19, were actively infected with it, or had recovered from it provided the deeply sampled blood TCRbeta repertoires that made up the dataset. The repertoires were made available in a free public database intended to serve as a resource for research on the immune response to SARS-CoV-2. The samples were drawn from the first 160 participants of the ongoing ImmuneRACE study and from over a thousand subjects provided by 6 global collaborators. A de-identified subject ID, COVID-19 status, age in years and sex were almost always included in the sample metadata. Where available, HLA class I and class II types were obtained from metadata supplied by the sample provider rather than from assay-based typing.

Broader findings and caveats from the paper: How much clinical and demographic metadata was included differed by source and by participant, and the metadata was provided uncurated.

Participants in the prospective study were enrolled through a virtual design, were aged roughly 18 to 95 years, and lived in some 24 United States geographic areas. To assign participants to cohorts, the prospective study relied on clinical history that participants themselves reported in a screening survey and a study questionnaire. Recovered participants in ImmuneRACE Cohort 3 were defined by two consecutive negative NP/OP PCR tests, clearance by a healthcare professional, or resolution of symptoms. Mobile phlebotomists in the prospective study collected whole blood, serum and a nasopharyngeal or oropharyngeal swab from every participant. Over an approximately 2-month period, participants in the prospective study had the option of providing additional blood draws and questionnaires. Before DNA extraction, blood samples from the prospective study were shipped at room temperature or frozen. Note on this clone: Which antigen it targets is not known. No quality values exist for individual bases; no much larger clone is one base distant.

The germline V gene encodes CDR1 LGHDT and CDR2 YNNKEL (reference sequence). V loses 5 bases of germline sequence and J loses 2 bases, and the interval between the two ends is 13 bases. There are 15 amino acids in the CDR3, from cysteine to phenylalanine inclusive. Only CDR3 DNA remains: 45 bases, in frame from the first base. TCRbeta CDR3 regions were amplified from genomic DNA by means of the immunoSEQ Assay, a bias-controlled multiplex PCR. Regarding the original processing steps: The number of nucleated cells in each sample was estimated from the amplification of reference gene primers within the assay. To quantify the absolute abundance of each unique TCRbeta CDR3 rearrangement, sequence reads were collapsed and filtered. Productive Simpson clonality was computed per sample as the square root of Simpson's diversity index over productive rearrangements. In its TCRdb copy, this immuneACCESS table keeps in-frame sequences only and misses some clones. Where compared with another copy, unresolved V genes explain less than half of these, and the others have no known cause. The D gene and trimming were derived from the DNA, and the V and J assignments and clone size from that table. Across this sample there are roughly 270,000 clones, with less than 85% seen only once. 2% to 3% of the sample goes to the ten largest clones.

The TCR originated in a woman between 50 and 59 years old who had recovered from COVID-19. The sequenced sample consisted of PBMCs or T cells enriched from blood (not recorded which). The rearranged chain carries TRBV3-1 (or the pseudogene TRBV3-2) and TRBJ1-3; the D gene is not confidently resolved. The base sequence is TGTGCCAGCAGCGCAACGATTGACACTGGAAACACCATATATTTT. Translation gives CASSATIDTGNTIYF.